Listed here are 10 T cell receptor beta chains from one sample, sequenced in a study of blood T cell repertoires in COVID-19. Sequenced by immunoSEQ multiplex PCR; TCRdb stores in-frame clones only, minus some. Of nearly 100,000 clones detected, around 88% appear once; the ten largest clones hold under 2%. Sequencing was done on a sample of peripheral blood. The receptors stem from a man of 80 years or more with acute or convalescent COVID-19.

This clone was seen only a few times. The chain links TRBV28 to TRBJ1-2; 8 bases are a match to TRBD1. The CDR3 covers 14 residues. Unmatched junction bases numbered 11, after V lost 6 bases and J lost 8 bases. The germline V gene has CDR1 MDHEN and CDR2 SYDVKM. CDR3 region: CASSLTGQGWGYTF. In nucleotides, the CDR3 is TGTGCCAGCAGCCTAACCGGACAGGGATGGGGCTACACCTTC.

CDR3 sequence reads: CASSLVGQGVDEQYF. As DNA, the CDR3 is TGCGCCAGCAGCTTGGTAGGACAGGGAGTCGACGAGCAGTACTTC. The chain has TRBV5-1 and TRBJ2-7, with TRBD1 matching over 8 bases. V gave up 0 bases and J gave up 5 bases; unmatched junction bases: 7. Germline CDR1 and CDR2: SGHRS and YFSETQ. This CDR3 has 15 amino acids.

V usage is TRBV6-5 and J usage is TRBJ2-2, with D maybe TRBD2 (6 bases). CDR3 length: 15 amino acids. Germline V lookup: CDR1 MNHEY, CDR2 SVGAGI. Trimming removed 6 bases at V and 0 bases at J, with 11 bases between. CDR3 residues: CASRRDTANTGELFF. The CDR3 DNA sequence: TGTGCCAGCAGGCGGGATACCGCGAACACCGGGGAGCTGTTTTTT.

This clone was seen only once. The chain couples TRBV11-2 to TRBJ1-5; D not resolved. The germline V gene encodes CDR1 SGHAT and CDR2 FQNNGV. Trimming shortened V by 4 bases and J by 1 base, and 5 bases separated the two germline ends. The CDR3 sequence is 13 residues long. The CDR3 reads CASSYQSNQPQHF. The CDR3 nucleotides are TGTGCCAGCAGCTATCAGAGCAATCAGCCCCAGCATTTT.

This chain connects TRBV28 to TRBJ2-1; 11 bases fit TRBD2. Germline V gene sequence: CDR1 MDHEN, CDR2 SYDVKM. The junction had 7 bases not matched to a gene; V was cut back by 5 bases and J by 4 bases. The CDR3 has 16 amino acids. CDR3 amino acids: CASSLPGLADYNEQFF. CDR3 nucleotide sequence: TGTGCCAGCAGTCTTCCGGGACTAGCGGATTACAATGAGCAGTTCTTC.

This chain connects TRBV19 to TRBJ1-1, with a possible D match to TRBD1 (5 bases). Germline CDR1 and CDR2: LNHDA and SQIVND (reference sequence). Deletions cut 9 bases from V and 0 bases from J, with 11 bases between. The CDR3 runs to 13 residues. The CDR3 protein is CASRQSMNTEAFF. The CDR3, as DNA: TGTGCCAGCAGACAGAGCATGAACACTGAAGCTTTCTTT.

A single count supports this clone. V and J are TRBV19 and TRBJ1-2; D is uncertain. The V and J ends lost 3 bases and 4 bases respectively, with 12 bases between them. The CDR3 has 14 residues. Germline values: CDR1 LNHDA, CDR2 SQIVND (reference sequence). The CDR3, as DNA: TGTGCCAGTAGTATCCCGGGAGTCGGCTATGGCTACACCTTC. Its protein product is CASSIPGVGYGYTF.

This chain uses TRBV11-2 with TRBJ2-2; 9 bases match TRBD1. Germline trimming cut 2 bases from V and 6 bases from J; bases unmatched to any gene: 4. The CDR3 has 15 residues. Germline CDR1 is SGHAT and CDR2 is FQNNGV. The CDR3 sequence: CASSLITGGPGELFF. The CDR3 DNA reads TGTGCCAGCAGCTTAATTACAGGGGGCCCCGGGGAGCTGTTTTTT.

V and J are TRBV7-2 and TRBJ2-2, with TRBD2 matching over 9 bases. J gave up 3 bases and V 1 base, and 9 bases lay outside the gene matches. The germline V gene has CDR1 SGHTA and CDR2 FQGNSA. The CDR3 covers 18 residues. The CDR3 DNA sequence: TGTGCCAGCAGCTTAGGGCTAGCGGGACCCATTGACACCGGGGAGCTGTTTTTT. It encodes CASSLGLAGPIDTGELFF.

The sample holds a few counts of this clone. CDR3 in DNA: TGTGCCAGTAGTCGGCTCGGGTCTAGCGGGAACTACGAGCAGTACTTC. The encoded protein is CASSRLGSSGNYEQYF. The chain is built from TRBV19 and TRBJ2-7; 9 bases map to TRBD2. V shed 5 bases, J shed 3 bases, and the junction held 11 bases outside the gene matches. Germline CDR1 and CDR2: LNHDA and SQIVND (reference sequence). The CDR3 sequence is 16 residues long.